This TCR beta chain originates from a study of CD8+CD57+ T cells in acquired aplastic anemia. Whole-study findings and limits: Both patients and controls carried the same twenty-nine CD8+ CDR3 sequences.

Note on this clonotype: Its antigen is still unknown.

This CDR3 region has 15 residues. Trimming took off 0 bases at V and 8 bases at J, with 19 bases between the two ends. Germline V gene lookup returns CDR1 DFQATT and CDR2 SNEGSKA (reference sequence). Both TCR beta VDJ combination and CDR3 sequence profiling were carried out. Genomic DNA was the template for this profiling. Via MiXCR, TCRdb re-called the reads, giving one row per CDR3 protein. In the table there are about 210,000 distinct CDR3 sequences, around 63% of which are singletons. The source material was sorted CD4+, CD8+, or CD8+CD57+ T cells (not recorded which) from PBMCs. The chain employs TRBV20-1 and TRBJ1-2, with a tentative D call TRBD1 (6 bases). The clonotype comes from a human donor in good health. The CDR3 is CSARDGHRIGGGYTF. The CDR3 region has the DNA TGCAGTGCTAGAGATGGGCACCGGATTGGGGGCGGCTACACCTTC.